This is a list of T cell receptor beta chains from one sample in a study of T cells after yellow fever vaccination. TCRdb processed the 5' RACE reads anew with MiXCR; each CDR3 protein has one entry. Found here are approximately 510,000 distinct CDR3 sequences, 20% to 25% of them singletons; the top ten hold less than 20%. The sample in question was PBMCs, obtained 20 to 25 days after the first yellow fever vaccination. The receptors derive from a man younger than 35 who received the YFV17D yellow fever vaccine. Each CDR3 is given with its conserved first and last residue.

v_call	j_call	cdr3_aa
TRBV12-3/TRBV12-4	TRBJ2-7	CASSFVGGNYYEQYF
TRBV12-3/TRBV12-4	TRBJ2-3	CASSPSSISTDTQYF
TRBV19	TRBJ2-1	CASSIGTNEQFF
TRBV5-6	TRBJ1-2	CASSSTGVYGYTF
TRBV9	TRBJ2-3	CASSPPTSGGTDTQYF
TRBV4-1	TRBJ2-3	CASSRKGQGATDTQYF
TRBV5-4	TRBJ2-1	CASTPWERGDNEQFF
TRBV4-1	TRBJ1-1	CASSQVPRGTEAFF
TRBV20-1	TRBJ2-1	CSARDWPVGNEQFF
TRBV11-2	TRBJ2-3	CASSLEPKGADTQYF
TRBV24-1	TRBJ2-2	CATSDPAGAGELFF
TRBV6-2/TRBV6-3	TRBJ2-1	CASTYNPDGTGLGGEQFF
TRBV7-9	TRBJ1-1	CRTGRAAFF
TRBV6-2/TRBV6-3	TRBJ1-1	CASSVPTGTVTNTEAFF
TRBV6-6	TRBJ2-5	CASSYPRGETQYF
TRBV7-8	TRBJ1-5	CASSLEGGSPNQPQHF
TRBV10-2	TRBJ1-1	CASSERGKGTEAFF
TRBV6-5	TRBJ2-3	CASRGADTQYF
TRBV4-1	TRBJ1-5	CASSQVEHLYSNQPQHF